This is a list of T cell receptor beta chains from one sample in a study of blood T cell repertoires in COVID-19. Libraries were prepared by immunoSEQ multiplex PCR; TCRdb keeps only in-frame clonotypes and omits some of them. Of 150,000 to 160,000 clones in the sample, 75% to 90% are singletons; the top ten hold over 12%. The material sequenced was peripheral blood. Receptors were obtained from a woman between 35 and 50 years old with acute or convalescent COVID-19. The CDR3 runs from the conserved cysteine through the conserved F or W. D genes are given only for firm matches. Only some rows state a clone size, as once, few, many or a class for expanded clones.

CASTLDSREVLSGELFF TGTGCCAGCACTTTGGATTCGCGGGAGGTTCTTTCCGGGGAGCTGTTTTTT NA TRBJ2-2 TRBV28 TRBD2
CASSVLAADNEQFF TGTGCCAGCAGCGTACTAGCGGCAGACAATGAGCAGTTCTTC NA TRBJ2-1 TRBV3-1/TRBV3-2 TRBD2
CASSLGQGNGYTF TGTGCCAGCAGCCTAGGACAGGGGAATGGCTACACCTTC NA TRBJ1-2 TRBV13 TRBD1
CASSLDREYYEQFF TGCGCCAGCAGCTTGGACCGGGAGTATTATGAGCAGTTCTTC once TRBJ2-1 TRBV5-1 NA
CSVEDIFQGQGGHNEQFF TGCAGCGTTGAAGATATCTTTCAGGGACAGGGCGGTCACAATGAGCAGTTCTTC NA TRBJ2-1 TRBV29-1 TRBD1
CASSQDGTGDTYEQYF TGTGCCAGCAGCCAGGATGGGACAGGGGATACCTACGAGCAGTACTTC NA TRBJ2-7 TRBV3-1/TRBV3-2 TRBD1
CASSYSEVGPYNEQFF TGTGCCAGCAGTTACTCGGAGGTAGGCCCCTACAATGAGCAGTTCTTC NA TRBJ2-1 TRBV6-5 NA
CASRAGTDHSPLHF TGCGCCAGCAGGGCCGGGACAGATCATTCACCCCTCCACTTT NA TRBJ1-6 TRBV10-2 TRBD1
CASSLGGITYNEQFF TGTGCCAGCAGCTTGGGAGGGATCACTTACAATGAGCAGTTCTTC NA TRBJ2-1 TRBV5-4 NA
CASSLDTYYGYTF TGTGCCAGCAGCTTAGACACTTACTATGGCTACACCTTC NA TRBJ1-2 TRBV11-2 NA
CASSLGSAGMNTEAFF TGTGCCAGCAGCTTAGGGTCGGCAGGGATGAACACTGAAGCTTTCTTT once TRBJ1-1 TRBV7-2 NA
CASSPRDRGLYEQYF TGTGCCAGCAGCCCCCGGGACAGGGGGTTATACGAGCAGTACTTC NA TRBJ2-7 TRBV7-8 TRBD1
CASSFSGAISNTEAFF TGTGCCAGCAGTTTCAGCGGCGCGATTTCAAACACTGAAGCTTTCTTT NA TRBJ1-1 TRBV28 NA